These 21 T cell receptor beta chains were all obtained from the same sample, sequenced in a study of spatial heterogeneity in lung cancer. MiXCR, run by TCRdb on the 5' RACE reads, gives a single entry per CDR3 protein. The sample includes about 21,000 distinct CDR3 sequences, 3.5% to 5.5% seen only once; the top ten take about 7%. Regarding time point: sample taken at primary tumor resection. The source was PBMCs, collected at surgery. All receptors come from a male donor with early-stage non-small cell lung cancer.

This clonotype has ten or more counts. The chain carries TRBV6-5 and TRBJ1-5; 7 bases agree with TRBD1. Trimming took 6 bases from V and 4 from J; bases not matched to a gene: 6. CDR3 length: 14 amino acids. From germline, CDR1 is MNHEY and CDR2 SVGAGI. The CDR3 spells CASRQLRGNQPQHF. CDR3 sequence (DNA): TGTGCCAGCAGACAACTCAGGGGGAATCAGCCCCAGCATTTT.

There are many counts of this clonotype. The CDR3 DNA reads TGTGCCAGCACCTTAACTCTGTCTAGCGGGATGAATGAGCAGTTCTTC. It yields the protein CASTLTLSSGMNEQFF. V gene TRBV5-5 combines with J gene TRBJ2-1; 9 nucleotides align to TRBD2. The length of the CDR3 is 16 residues. Germline V lookup: CDR1 SGHKS, CDR2 YYEKEE (reference sequence). The J segment lost 7 bases and the V segment lost 6 bases, leaving 14 bases of the junction unmatched.

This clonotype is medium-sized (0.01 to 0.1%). The CDR3 here is CASSPTTSGGTDTQYF. CDR3 bases: TGTGCCAGCAGCCCGACGACTAGCGGGGGCACAGATACGCAGTATTTT. The chain carries TRBV7-9 and TRBJ2-3, with TRBD2 matching 11 bases. There are 16 residues in the CDR3. V shed 5 bases and J 1 base; nucleotides not matched to a gene: 5. In germline, CDR1 is SEHNR, CDR2 FQNEAQ (reference sequence).

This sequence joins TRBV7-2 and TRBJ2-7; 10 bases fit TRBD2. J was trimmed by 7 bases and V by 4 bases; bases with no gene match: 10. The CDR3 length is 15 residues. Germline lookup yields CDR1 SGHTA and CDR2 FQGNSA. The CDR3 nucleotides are TGTGCCAGCAGCTACCAGGGACTAGCGAGCCTTGAGCAGTACTTC. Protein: CASSYQGLASLEQYF.

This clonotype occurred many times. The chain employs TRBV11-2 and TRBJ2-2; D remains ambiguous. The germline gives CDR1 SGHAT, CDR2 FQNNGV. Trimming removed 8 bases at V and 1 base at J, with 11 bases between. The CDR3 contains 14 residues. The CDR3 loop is CASCPWGNTGELFF. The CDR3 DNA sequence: TGTGCCAGCTGCCCTTGGGGGAACACCGGGGAGCTGTTTTTT. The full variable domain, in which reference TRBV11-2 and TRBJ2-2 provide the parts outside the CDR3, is EAGVAQSPRYKIIEKRQSVAFWCNPISGHATLYWYQQILGQGPKLLIQFQNNGVVDDSQLPKDRFSAERLKGVDSTLKIQPAKLEDSAVYLCASCPWGNTGELFFGEGSRLTVL.

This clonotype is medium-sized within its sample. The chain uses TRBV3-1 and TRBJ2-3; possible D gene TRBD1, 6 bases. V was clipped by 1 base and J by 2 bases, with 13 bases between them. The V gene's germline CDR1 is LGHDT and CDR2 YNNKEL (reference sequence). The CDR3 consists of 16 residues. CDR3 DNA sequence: TGTGCCAGCAGCCAAGGAACTTACAGGGTCACAGATACGCAGTATTTT. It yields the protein CASSQGTYRVTDTQYF.

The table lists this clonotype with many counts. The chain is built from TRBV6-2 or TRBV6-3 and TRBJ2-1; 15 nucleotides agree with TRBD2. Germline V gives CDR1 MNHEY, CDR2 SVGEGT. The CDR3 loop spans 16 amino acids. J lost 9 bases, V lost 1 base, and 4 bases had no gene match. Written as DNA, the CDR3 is TGTGCCAGCAGTTACTGGACTAGCGGGGGGGAAGGTGAGCAGTTCTTC. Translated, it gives CASSYWTSGGEGEQFF.

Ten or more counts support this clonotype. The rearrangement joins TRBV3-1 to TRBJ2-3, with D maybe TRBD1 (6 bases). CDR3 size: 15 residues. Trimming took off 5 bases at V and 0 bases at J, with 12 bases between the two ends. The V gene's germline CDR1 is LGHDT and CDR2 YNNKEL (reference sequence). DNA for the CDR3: TGTGCCAGCAGCGGGGGCGAGTCGAGCACAGATACGCAGTATTTT. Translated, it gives CASSGGESSTDTQYF.

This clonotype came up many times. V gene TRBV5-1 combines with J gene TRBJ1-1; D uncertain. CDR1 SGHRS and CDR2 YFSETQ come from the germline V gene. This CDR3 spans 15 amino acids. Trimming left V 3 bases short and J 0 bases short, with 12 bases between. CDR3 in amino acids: CASSWVGQVNTEAFF. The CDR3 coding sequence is TGCGCCAGCAGCTGGGTCGGCCAGGTGAACACTGAAGCTTTCTTT.

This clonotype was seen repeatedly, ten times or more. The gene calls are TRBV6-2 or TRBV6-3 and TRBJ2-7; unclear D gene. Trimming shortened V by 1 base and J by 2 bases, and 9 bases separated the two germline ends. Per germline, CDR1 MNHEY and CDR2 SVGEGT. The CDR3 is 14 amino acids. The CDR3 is CASSYFGPPYEQYF. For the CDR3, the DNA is TGTGCCAGCAGTTACTTCGGTCCCCCCTACGAGCAGTACTTC.

The CDR3 region is CASSQPGTGIHEQYF. For the CDR3, the DNA is TGTGCCAGCAGTCAACCCGGGACAGGGATCCACGAGCAGTACTTC. J is TRBJ2-7 and V is TRBV25-1; TRBD1 matches 9 bases. The length of the CDR3 is 15 residues. With V trimmed by 5 bases and J by 5 bases, 10 bases remained unmatched. CDR1 is MGHDK, CDR2 SYGVNS, per germline.

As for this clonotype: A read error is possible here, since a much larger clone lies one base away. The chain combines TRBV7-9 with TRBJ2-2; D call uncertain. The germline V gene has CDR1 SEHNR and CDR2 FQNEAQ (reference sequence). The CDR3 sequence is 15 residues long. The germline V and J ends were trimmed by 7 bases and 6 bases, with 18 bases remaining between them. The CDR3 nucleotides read TGTGCCAGCACCACTACAGATTCAAGATCCGGGGAGCTGTTTTTT. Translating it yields CASTTTDSRSGELFF.

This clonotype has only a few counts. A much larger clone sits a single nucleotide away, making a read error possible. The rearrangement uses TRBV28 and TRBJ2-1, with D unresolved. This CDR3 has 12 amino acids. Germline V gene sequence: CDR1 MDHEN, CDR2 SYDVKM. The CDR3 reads CVSSLSTREQFF. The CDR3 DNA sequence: TGTGTCAGCAGTTTATCGACACGAGAGCAGTTCTTC.

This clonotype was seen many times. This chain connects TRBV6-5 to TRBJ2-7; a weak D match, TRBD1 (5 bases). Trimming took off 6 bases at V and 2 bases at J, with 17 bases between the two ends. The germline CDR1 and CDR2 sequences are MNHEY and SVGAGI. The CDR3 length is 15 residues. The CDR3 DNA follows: TGTGCCAGCAGAGAGCAGGGCGAGTGGGCCTACGAGCAGTACTTC. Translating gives CASREQGEWAYEQYF.

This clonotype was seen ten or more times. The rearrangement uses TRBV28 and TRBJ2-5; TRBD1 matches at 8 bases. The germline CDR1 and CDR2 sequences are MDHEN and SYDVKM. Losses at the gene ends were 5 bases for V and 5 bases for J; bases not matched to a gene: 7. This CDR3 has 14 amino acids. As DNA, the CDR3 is TGTGCCAGCAGTCGGACAGGGATGGAGGAGACCCAGTACTTC. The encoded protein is CASSRTGMEETQYF.

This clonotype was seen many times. The DNA of the CDR3 is TGTGCCAGCGGTCACCCGAACAGGGGGAACGAGCAGTACTTC. This codes for CASGHPNRGNEQYF. The chain has TRBV6-2 or TRBV6-3 and TRBJ2-7; 8 bases map to TRBD1. CDR3 size: 14 residues. V lost 8 bases and J lost 5; bases outside the gene matches: 11. Germline loops: CDR1 MNHEY, CDR2 SVGEGT.

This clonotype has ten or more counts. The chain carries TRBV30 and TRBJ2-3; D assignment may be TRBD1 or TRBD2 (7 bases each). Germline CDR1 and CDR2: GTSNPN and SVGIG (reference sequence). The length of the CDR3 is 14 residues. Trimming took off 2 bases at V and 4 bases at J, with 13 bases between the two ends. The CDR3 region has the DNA TGTGCCTGGAGTCGGGACAGCGGGGCAGATACGCAGTATTTT. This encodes CAWSRDSGADTQYF.

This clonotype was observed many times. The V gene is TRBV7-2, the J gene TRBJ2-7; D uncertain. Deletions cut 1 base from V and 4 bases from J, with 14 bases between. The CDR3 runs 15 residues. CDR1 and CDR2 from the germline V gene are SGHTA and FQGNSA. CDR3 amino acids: CASSLGHGLRYEQYF. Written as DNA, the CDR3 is TGTGCCAGCAGCTTAGGCCACGGCCTGCGTTACGAGCAGTACTTC.

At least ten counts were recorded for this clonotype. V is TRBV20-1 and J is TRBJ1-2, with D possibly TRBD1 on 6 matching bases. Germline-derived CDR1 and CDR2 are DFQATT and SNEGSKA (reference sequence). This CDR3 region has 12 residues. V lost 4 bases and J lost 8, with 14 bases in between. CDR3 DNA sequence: TGCAGTGCTACCCGAGGGGGTCGAGGCTACACCTTC. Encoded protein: CSATRGGRGYTF.

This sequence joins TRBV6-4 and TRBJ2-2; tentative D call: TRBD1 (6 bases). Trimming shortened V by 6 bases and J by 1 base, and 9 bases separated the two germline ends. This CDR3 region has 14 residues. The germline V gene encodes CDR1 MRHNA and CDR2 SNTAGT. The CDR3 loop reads CASRPRGNTGELFF. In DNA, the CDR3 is TGTGCCAGCAGACCCAGGGGGAACACCGGGGAGCTGTTTTTT.

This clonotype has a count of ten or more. CDR3 DNA: TGTGCCAGCAGTTACGTGGGTTACAATGAGCAGTTCTTC. Amino acid sequence: CASSYVGYNEQFF. V is TRBV6-2 or TRBV6-3 and J is TRBJ2-1, with D unclear. The V end was cut by 2 bases, the J end by 4 bases, with 6 bases between. The V gene's germline CDR1 is MNHEY and CDR2 SVGEGT. This CDR3 has 13 residues.